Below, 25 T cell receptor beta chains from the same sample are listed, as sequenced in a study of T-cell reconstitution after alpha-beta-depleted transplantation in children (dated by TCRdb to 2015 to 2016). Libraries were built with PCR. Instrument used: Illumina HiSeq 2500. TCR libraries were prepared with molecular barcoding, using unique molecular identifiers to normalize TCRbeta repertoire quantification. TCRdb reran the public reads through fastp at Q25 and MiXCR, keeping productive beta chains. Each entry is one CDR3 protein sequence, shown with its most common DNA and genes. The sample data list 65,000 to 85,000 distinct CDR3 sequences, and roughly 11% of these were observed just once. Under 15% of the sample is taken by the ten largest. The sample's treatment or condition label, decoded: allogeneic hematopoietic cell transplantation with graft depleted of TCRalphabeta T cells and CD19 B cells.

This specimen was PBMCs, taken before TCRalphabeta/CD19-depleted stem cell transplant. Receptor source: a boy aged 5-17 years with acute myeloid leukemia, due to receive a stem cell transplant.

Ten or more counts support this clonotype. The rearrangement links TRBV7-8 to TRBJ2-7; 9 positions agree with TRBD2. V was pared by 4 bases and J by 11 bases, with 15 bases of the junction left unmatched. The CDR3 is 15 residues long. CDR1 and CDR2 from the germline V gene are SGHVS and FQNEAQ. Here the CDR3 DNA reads TGTGCCAGCAGCTCAATTTCCGGAATAGCGGGAGAGGAGTACTTC. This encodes CASSSISGIAGEEYF.

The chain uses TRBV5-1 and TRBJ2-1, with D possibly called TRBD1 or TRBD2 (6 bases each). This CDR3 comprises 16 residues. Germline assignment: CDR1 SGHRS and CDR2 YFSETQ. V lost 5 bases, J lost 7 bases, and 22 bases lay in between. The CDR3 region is CASSPGVRGEGNEQFF. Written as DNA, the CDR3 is TGCGCCAGCAGTCCAGGAGTGAGGGGGGAAGGTAATGAGCAGTTCTTC.

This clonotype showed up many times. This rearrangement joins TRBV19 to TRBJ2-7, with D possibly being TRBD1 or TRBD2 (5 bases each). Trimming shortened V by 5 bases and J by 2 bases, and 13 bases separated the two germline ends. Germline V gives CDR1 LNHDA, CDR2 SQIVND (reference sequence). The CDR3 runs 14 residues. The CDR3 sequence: CASSLGGRPYEQYF. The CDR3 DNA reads TGTGCCAGTAGTCTTGGGGGACGCCCCTACGAGCAGTACTTC.

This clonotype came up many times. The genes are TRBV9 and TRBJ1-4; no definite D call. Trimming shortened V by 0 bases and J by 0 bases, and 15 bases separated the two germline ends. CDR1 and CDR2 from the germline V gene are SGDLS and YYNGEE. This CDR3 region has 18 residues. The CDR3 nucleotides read TGTGCCAGCAGCGTAGTTGGCATACGACCTGCAACTAATGAAAAACTGTTTTTT. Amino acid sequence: CASSVVGIRPATNEKLFF.

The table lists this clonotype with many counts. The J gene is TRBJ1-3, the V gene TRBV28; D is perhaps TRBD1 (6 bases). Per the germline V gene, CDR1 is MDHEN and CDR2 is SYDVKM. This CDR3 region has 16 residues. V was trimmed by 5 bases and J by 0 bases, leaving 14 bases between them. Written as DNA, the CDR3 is TGTGCCAGCAGTGCGGACAGCGGCTCCTCTGGAAACACCATATATTTT. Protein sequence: CASSADSGSSGNTIYF.

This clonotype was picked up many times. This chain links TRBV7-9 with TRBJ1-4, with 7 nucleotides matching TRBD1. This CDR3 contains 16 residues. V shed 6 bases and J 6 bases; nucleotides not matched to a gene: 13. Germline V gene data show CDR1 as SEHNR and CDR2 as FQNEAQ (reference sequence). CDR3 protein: CASRPLRTGIDEKLFF. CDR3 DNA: TGTGCCAGCAGACCTCTCCGGACAGGTATCGATGAAAAACTGTTTTTT. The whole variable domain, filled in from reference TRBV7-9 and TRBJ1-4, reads DTGVSQNPRHKITKRGQNVTFRCDPISEHNRLYWYRQTLGQGPEFLTYFQNEAQLEKSRLLSDRFSAERPKGSFSTLEIQRTEQGDSAMYLCASRPLRTGIDEKLFFGSGTQLSVL.

CDR3 residues: CASSRGTSTEQYF. CDR3 DNA: TGTGCCAGCAGCCGCGGGACCTCAACCGAGCAGTACTTC. The rearrangement uses TRBV6-2 or TRBV6-3 and TRBJ2-7; a weak D match, TRBD2 (6 bases). The germline V and J ends were trimmed by 6 bases and 6 bases, with 15 bases remaining between them. Looked up from germline, CDR1 is MNHEY and CDR2 is SVGEGT. The CDR3 is 13 amino acids.

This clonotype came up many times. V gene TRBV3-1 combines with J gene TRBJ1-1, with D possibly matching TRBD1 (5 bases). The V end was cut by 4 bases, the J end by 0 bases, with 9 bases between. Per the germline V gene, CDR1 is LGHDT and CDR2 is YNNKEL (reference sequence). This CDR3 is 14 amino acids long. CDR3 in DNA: TGTGCCAGCAGCCCCCCGGGGGTGAACACTGAAGCTTTCTTT. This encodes CASSPPGVNTEAFF. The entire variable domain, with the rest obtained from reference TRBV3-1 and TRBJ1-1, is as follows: DTAVSQTPKYLVTQMGNDKSIKCEQNLGHDTMYWYKQDSKKFLKIMFSYNNKELIINETVPNRFSPKSPDKAHLNLHINSLELGDSAVYFCASSPPGVNTEAFFGQGTRLTVV.

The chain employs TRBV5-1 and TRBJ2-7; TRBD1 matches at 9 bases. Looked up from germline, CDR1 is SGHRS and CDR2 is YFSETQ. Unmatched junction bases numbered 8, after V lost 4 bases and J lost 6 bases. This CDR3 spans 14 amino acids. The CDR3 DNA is TGCGCCAGCAGCCTCGGGACAGGGTATGTCGAGCAGTACTTC. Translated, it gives CASSLGTGYVEQYF.

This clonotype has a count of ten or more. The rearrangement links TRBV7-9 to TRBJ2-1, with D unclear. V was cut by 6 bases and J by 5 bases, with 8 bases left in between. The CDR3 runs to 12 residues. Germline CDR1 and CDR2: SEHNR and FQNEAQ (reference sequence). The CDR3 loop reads CASRGSHNEQFF. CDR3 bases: TGTGCCAGCAGAGGGTCGCACAATGAGCAGTTCTTC.

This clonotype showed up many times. The CDR3 sequence: CASSPRSDTQYF. The DNA for the CDR3 is TGTGCCAGCAGCCCTCGGTCAGATACGCAGTATTTT. This chain joins TRBV11-1 and TRBJ2-3; D remains ambiguous. CDR3 size: 12 residues. V lost 5 bases and J 4 bases, leaving 7 bases between the germline ends. Germline loops: CDR1 SGHAT, CDR2 FQDESV (reference sequence). The variable domain in full, completed from reference TRBV11-1 and TRBJ2-3, reads EAEVAQSPRYKITEKSQAVAFWCDPISGHATLYWYRQILGQGPELLVQFQDESVVDDSQLPKDRFSAERLKGVDSTLKIQPAELGDSAMYLCASSPRSDTQYFGPGTRLTVL.

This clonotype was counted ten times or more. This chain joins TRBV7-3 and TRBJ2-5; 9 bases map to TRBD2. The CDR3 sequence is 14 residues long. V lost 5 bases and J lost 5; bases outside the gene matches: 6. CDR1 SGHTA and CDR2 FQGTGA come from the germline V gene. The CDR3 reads CASSTLAGYETQYF. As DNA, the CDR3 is TGTGCCAGCAGCACCCTAGCGGGATATGAGACCCAGTACTTC.

CDR3 sequence reads: CASSSRPMGSNQPQHF. The CDR3 nucleotides read TGTGCCAGCAGTTCCCGCCCGATGGGGAGCAATCAGCCCCAGCATTTT. The chain combines TRBV12-3 or TRBV12-4 with TRBJ1-5; D is undetermined. V was clipped by 4 bases and J by 1 base, with 14 bases between them. The CDR3 runs to 16 residues.

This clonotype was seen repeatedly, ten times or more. CDR3 protein: CASTTRQGALGWVYGYTF. The CDR3 DNA is TGTGCCAGCACCACTAGACAGGGGGCGCTCGGATGGGTCTATGGCTACACCTTC. The chain uses TRBV27 and TRBJ1-2; 10 nucleotides line up with TRBD1. J gave up 4 bases and V 7 bases, and 18 bases lay outside the gene matches. The germline gives CDR1 MNHEY, CDR2 SMNVEV (reference sequence). The CDR3 is made up of 18 amino acids.

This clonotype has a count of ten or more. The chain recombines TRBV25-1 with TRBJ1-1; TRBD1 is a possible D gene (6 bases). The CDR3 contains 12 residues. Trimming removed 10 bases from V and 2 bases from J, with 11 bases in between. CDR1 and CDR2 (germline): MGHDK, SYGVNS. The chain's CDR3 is CATRDINTEAFF. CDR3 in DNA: TGTGCCACCCGGGACATTAACACTGAAGCTTTCTTT.

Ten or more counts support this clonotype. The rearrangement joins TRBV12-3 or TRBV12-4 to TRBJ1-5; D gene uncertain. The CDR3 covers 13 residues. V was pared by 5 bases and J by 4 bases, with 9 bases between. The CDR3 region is CASSRSRNQPQHF. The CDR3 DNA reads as TGTGCCAGCAGTCGGTCAAGGAATCAGCCCCAGCATTTT.

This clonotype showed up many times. The DNA of the CDR3 is TGTGCCAGCAGCTCGGGGATAGCGGGAGTCGGCGAGCAGTACTTC. Encoded protein: CASSSGIAGVGEQYF. This chain links TRBV12-3 or TRBV12-4 with TRBJ2-7, with 9 bases that match TRBD2. This CDR3 has 15 amino acids. The V segment lost 6 bases and the J segment 6 bases; nucleotides outside the gene matches: 12.

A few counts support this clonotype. DNA of the CDR3: TGTGCCAGCAGCCCCCGACTAGCGGGGGGCCCCCAGACCCAGTACTTC. Translation gives CASSPRLAGGPQTQYF. The rearrangement uses TRBV7-8 and TRBJ2-5; 13 bases map to TRBD2. V trimming: 5 bases; J trimming: 6 bases; junction bases outside the gene matches: 9. This CDR3 has 16 residues. The germline V gene has CDR1 SGHVS and CDR2 FQNEAQ. The entire variable domain, with the rest obtained from reference TRBV7-8 and TRBJ2-5, is as follows: GAGVSQSPRYKVAKRGQDVALRCDPISGHVSLFWYQQALGQGPEFLTYFQNEAQLDKSGLPSDRFFAERPEGSVSTLKIQRTQQEDSAVYLCASSPRLAGGPQTQYFGPGTRLLVL.

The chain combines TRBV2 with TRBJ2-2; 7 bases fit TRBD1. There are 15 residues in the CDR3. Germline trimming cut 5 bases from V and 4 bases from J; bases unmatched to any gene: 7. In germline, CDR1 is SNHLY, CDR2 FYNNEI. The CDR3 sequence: CASSIRDSLTGELFF. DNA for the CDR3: TGTGCCAGCAGTATACGGGACAGCCTCACCGGGGAGCTGTTTTTT.

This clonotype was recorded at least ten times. The CDR3 region has the DNA TGTGCCAGCTCACCCGGAGGGTGGTCCCACGAGCAGTACTTC. Translation: CASSPGGWSHEQYF. The chain employs TRBV18 and TRBJ2-7; the D gene is possibly TRBD2 (6 bases). This CDR3 has 14 residues. CDR1 and CDR2 from the germline V gene are KGHSH and LQKENI. The ends were cut back, 3 bases at V and 5 bases at J, with 14 bases in the middle. Together with reference TRBV18 and TRBJ2-7, the CDR3 gives the full variable domain: NAGVMQNPRHLVRRRGQEARLRCSPMKGHSHVYWYRQLPEEGLKFMVYLQKENIIDESGMPKERFSAEFPKEGPSILRIQQVVRGDSAAYFCASSPGGWSHEQYFGPGTRLTVT.

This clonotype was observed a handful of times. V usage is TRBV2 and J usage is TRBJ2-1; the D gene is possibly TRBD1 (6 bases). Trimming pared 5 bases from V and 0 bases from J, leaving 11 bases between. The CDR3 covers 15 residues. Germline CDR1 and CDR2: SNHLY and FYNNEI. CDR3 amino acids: CASSFRGTSYNEQFF. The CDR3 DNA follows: TGTGCCAGCAGTTTCAGGGGTACCTCCTACAATGAGCAGTTCTTC. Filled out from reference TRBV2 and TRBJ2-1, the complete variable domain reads EPEVTQTPSHQVTQMGQEVILRCVPISNHLYFYWYRQILGQKVEFLVSFYNNEISEKSEIFDDQFSVERPDGSNFTLKIRSTKLEDSAMYFCASSFRGTSYNEQFFGPGTRLTVL.

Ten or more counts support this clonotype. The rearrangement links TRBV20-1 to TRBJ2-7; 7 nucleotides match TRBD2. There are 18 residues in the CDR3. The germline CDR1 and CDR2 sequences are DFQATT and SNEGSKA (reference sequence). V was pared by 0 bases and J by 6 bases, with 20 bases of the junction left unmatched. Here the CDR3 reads CSARDFSSGSKRRGEQYF. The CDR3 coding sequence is TGCAGTGCTAGAGATTTTAGTAGCGGGTCCAAGCGGCGGGGCGAGCAGTACTTC.

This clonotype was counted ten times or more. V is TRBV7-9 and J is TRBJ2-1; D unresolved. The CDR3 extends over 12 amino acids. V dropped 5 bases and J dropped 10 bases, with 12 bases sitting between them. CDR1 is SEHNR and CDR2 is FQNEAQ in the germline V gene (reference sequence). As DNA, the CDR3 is TGTGCCAGCAGCATCTTATCCCCAGAGCAGTTCTTC. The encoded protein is CASSILSPEQFF.

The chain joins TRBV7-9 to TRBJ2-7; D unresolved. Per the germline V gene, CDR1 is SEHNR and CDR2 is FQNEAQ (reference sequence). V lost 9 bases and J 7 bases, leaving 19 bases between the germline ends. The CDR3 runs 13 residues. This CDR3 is CARGTGPPGEQYV. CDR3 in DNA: TGTGCCAGGGGCACTGGGCCCCCAGGAGAGCAGTACGTC.

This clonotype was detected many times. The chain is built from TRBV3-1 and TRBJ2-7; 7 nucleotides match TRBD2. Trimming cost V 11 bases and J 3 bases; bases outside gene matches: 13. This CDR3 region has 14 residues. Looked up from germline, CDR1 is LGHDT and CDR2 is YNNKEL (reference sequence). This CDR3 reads CAPGREETYYEQYF. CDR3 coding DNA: TGTGCCCCCGGCCGGGAGGAGACTTACTACGAGCAGTACTTC.